The present TCR beta chain was sequenced within a study of T cell responses to AZD1222 COVID-19 vaccine. The study, taken as a whole, reports: An increase in Spike-specific TCR breadth and depth was observed after two AZD1222 doses. Clonal diversity was possibly underestimated, and white British individuals and females predominated among donors.

A remark on this clone: The antigen is not known. At one of its ends the junction is not consistent with the germline gene, which may arise from a read error.

TCRdb's table, derived via immunoSEQ multiplex PCR, lists solely in-frame clones and lacks some. The sample lists 150,000 to 200,000 clones; over 70% were seen once. The sequencing here drew on peripheral blood, taken on day 0 of MenACWY control vaccination. This receptor was obtained from an adult in good health.

The CDR3 spells CASSRVQGSHEQYF. The CDR3 DNA sequence: TGTGCCAGTAGCCGAGTACAGGGCTCCCACGAGCAGTACTTC. J is TRBJ2-7 and V is TRBV19; tentatively, D is TRBD1 (6 bases). The V gene's germline CDR1 is LNHDA and CDR2 SQIVND (reference sequence). The CDR3 extends over 14 amino acids.